A single T cell receptor beta chain is shown here with its context. These data originate in a study of blood T cell repertoires in COVID-19. CDR1 and CDR2 (germline): GTSNPN, SVGIG (reference sequence). The CDR3 length is 15 residues. J was trimmed by 3 bases and V by 5 bases; bases with no gene match: 9. TCRdb's copy holds only in-frame clones and misses some; the assay was immunoSEQ multiplex PCR. The sample yields approximately 160,000 clones, 60% to 85% seen once. The sequenced sample was peripheral blood. V gene TRBV30 combines with J gene TRBJ2-3, with 9 bases fitting TRBD1. The clonotype originates from a man in his sixties with acute or convalescent COVID-19. In DNA form, the CDR3 reads TGTGCCTGGGGGTTAGGACAGGGGAGGACAGATACGCAGTATTTT. Residues: CAWGLGQGRTDTQYF.